This T cell receptor (beta chain) was found in a study of OX40 agonist ivuxolimab in advanced cancers. Study-wide background: It was ivuxolimab, an agonistic anti-OX40 (CD134) antibody, that patients were treated with. One hepatocellular carcinoma and a couple of cutaneous melanoma patients partially responded. General study findings and limits: More expanded clones were seen, on average, in CD8+ T cells than in CD4+.

The assay was immunoSEQ multiplex PCR, and TCRdb's table has in-frame clones only and misses some. The sample has more than 75,000 clones, about 88% seen once; the top ten hold approximately 0.38%. Turning to this clone: What it binds is unknown.

The sequencing here drew on CD4+ or CD8+ T cells sorted from blood, taken in a trial of the OX40 agonist ivuxolimab. This receptor was identified in an adult with an advanced solid tumor such as melanoma, head and neck, liver or kidney cancer.

For the CDR3, the DNA is TGCGCCAGCAGTTTGCAGACTCCGCTAGTTACGCAGTATTTT. As protein: CASSLQTPLVTQYF. The rearrangement links TRBV5-1 to TRBJ2-3, with D unresolved. This CDR3 is built from 14 residues. Germline lookup yields CDR1 SGHRS and CDR2 YFSETQ. Trimming removed 5 bases at V and 8 bases at J, with 18 bases between.